This T cell receptor beta chain is drawn from a study of control samples from healthy donors and cancer patients. Trimming shortened V by 7 bases and J by 1 base, and 10 bases separated the two germline ends. The germline gives CDR1 SNHLY, CDR2 FYNNEI. This CDR3 has 14 residues. Here immunoSEQ multiplex PCR was the method, and the copy in TCRdb shows in-frame clones only, minus some. Here the sample spans some 120,000 clones, more than 85% being singletons. This TCR came from a man aged 25 to 40 in good health. The sample was blood. This chain connects TRBV2 to TRBJ2-2; the D is unclear. The CDR3 nucleotides are TGTGCCAGCATAACTCGGCAGAACACCGGGGAGCTGTTTTTT. Protein: CASITRQNTGELFF.